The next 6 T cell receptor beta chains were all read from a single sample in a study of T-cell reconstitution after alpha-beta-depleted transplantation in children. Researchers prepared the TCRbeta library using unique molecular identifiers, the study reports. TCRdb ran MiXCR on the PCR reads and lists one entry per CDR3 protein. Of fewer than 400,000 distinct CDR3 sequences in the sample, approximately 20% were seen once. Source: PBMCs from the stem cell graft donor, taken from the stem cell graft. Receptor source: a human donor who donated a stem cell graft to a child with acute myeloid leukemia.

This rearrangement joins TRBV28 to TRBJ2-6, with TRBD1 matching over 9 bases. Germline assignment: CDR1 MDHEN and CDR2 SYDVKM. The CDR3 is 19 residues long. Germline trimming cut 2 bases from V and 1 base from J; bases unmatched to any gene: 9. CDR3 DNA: TGTGCCAGCAGTTTAGGGGACAGGGTGTTAGTATCTGGGGCCAACGTCCTGACTTTC. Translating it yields CASSLGDRVLVSGANVLTF.

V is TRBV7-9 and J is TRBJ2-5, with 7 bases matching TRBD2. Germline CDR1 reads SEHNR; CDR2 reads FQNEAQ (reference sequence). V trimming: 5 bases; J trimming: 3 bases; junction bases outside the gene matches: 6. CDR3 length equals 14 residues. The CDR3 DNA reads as TGTGCCAGCAGCCCCGTTCTAGCGGAAGAGACCCAGTACTTC. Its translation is CASSPVLAEETQYF.

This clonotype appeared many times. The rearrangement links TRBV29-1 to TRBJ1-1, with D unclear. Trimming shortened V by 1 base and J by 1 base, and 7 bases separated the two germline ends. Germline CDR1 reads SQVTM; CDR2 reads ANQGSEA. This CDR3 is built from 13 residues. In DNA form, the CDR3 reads TGCAGCGTTGAAGGTGGACCGAACACTGAAGCTTTCTTT. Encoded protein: CSVEGGPNTEAFF.

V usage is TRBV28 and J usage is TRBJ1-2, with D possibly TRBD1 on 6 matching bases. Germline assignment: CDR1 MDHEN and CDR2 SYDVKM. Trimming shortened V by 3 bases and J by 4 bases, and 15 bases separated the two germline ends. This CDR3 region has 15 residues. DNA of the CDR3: TGTGCCAGCAGTTTCGGGCAGGGGATGCCCTATGGCTACACCTTC. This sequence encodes CASSFGQGMPYGYTF.

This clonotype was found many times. DNA of the CDR3: TGCAGCGTTGAAGATGCGGGAGTGGGGGATACGCAGTATTTT. It is translated as CSVEDAGVGDTQYF. The rearrangement links TRBV29-1 to TRBJ2-3, with 7 positions matching TRBD2. CDR3 length: 14 residues. The V and J ends lost 0 bases and 6 bases, in that order; junction bases with no gene match: 6. From germline, CDR1 is SQVTM and CDR2 ANQGSEA.

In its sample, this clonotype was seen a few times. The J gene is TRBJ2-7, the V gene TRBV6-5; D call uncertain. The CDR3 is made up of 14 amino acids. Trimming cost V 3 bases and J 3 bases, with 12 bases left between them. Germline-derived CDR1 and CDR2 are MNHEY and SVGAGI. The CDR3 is CASSYAVGRYEQYF. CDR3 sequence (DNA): TGTGCCAGCAGTTATGCGGTGGGTCGCTACGAGCAGTACTTC.